The 32 T cell receptor beta chains in this list originate from one sample, sequenced in a study of CD8 T cells in seronegative destructive rheumatoid arthritis. Profiling relied on immunoSEQ multiplex PCR, and the TCRdb table lists in-frame clones only, not all of them. The sample has 13,000 or so clones; under 85% are singletons. Material: CD8+ T cells from blood. The receptors shown here come from a woman between 30 and 55 years old with seronegative destructive rheumatoid arthritis.

V usage is TRBV4-1 and J usage is TRBJ1-2; TRBD1 matches at 9 bases. The trim removed 1 base at V and 9 bases at J, leaving 15 bases unmatched. Germline CDR1 and CDR2: MGHRA and YSYEKL. This CDR3 is 17 amino acids long. CDR3 DNA: TGCGCCAGCAGCCAAGCACCGGGACAGGGCCTAGGGGACAGCTACACCTTC. This encodes CASSQAPGQGLGDSYTF.

The genes are TRBV6-5 and TRBJ2-7, with TRBD2 as a possible D gene (7 bases). This CDR3 region has 14 residues. Germline values: CDR1 MNHEY, CDR2 SVGAGI. Trimming removed 7 bases from V and 1 base from J, with 14 bases in between. CDR3 in amino acids: CASKAGAGSYEQYF. The CDR3, as DNA: TGTGCCAGCAAGGCGGGGGCGGGGTCCTACGAGCAGTACTTC.

In DNA, the CDR3 is TGTGCCAGCAGCTTAGCAGGGGGAGGCACTGAAGCTTTCTTT. Amino acids: CASSLAGGGTEAFF. The gene calls are TRBV13 and TRBJ1-1; 7 bases align to TRBD1. The V segment lost 1 base and the J segment 4 bases; nucleotides outside the gene matches: 3. From germline, CDR1 is PRHDT and CDR2 FYEKMQ (reference sequence). CDR3 size: 14 residues.

CDR3 in DNA: TGCGCCAGCAGGTCAGGATCCGATCAGCCCCAGCATTTT. Its translation is CASRSGSDQPQHF. This chain uses TRBV5-1 with TRBJ1-5; D is undetermined. This CDR3 has 13 residues. V dropped 5 bases and J dropped 5 bases, with 11 bases sitting between them. In germline, CDR1 is SGHRS, CDR2 YFSETQ.

As to this clone: A read error may account for a junction end that differs from germline. Other DNA sequences in the same sample also yield this CDR3. The V and J genes are TRBV19 and TRBJ1-4; 7 nucleotides match TRBD1. The CDR3 totals 15 residues. Per the germline V gene, CDR1 is LNHDA and CDR2 is SQIVND (reference sequence). The CDR3 protein is CASTLSHRGGEKLFF. CDR3 DNA: TGTGCCAGTACCTTATCCCACAGGGGAGGTGAAAAACTATTTTTT.

J is TRBJ1-3 and V is TRBV9; D is perhaps TRBD1 (6 bases). CDR3 length: 16 amino acids. Germline assignment: CDR1 SGDLS and CDR2 YYNGEE. V dropped 3 bases and J dropped 3 bases, with 16 bases sitting between them. In DNA form, the CDR3 reads TGTGCCAGCAGCGCGGGGACATTTGGGGGTGGAAACACCATATATTTT. Translation gives CASSAGTFGGGNTIYF.

The chain carries TRBV7-9 and TRBJ1-4; 9 nucleotides line up with TRBD1. With 2 bases clipped from V and 5 bases from J, the junction kept 12 bases outside the gene matches. The CDR3 totals 18 residues. Germline V CDR1 and CDR2: SEHNR, FQNEAQ (reference sequence). This CDR3 reads CASSLPRDRVEENEKLFF. CDR3 DNA sequence: TGTGCCAGCAGCTTACCCCGGGACAGGGTAGAAGAGAATGAAAAACTGTTTTTT.

This clone has only one observation. This chain joins TRBV19 and TRBJ1-1, with TRBD1 matching 7 bases. The junction had 4 bases not matched to a gene; V was cut back by 1 base and J by 8 bases. This CDR3 is 13 amino acids long. Per the germline V gene, CDR1 is LNHDA and CDR2 is SQIVND (reference sequence). CDR3 nucleotides: TGTGCCAGTAGTATAGGGGGACAGACCGAAGCTTTCTTT. This gives the protein CASSIGGQTEAFF.

The genes are TRBV14 and TRBJ2-7; possible D gene TRBD1, 6 bases. This CDR3 comprises 15 residues. Per germline, CDR1 SGHDN and CDR2 FVKESK. Between the trimmed V and J ends, which lost 4 bases and 6 bases, there was a span of 19 bases. As DNA, the CDR3 is TGTGCCAGCAGCCCCCTCCGCTGGGGGCCTGGCGAGCAGTACTTC. It translates to CASSPLRWGPGEQYF.

The chain recombines TRBV6-1 with TRBJ2-2; D might be TRBD2 (6 bases). This CDR3 is 14 amino acids long. With 10 bases removed from V and 2 bases from J, the gap between germline ends came to 14 bases. Per the germline V gene, CDR1 is MNHNS and CDR2 is SASEGT. This chain's CDR3 is CAIRWGVNTGELFF. As DNA, the CDR3 is TGTGCCATCAGATGGGGGGTCAACACCGGGGAGCTGTTTTTT.

V gene TRBV7-9 combines with J gene TRBJ2-2, with 10 bases lining up with TRBD1. The germline V gene encodes CDR1 SEHNR and CDR2 FQNEAQ (reference sequence). The CDR3 is 14 residues long. After removal of 2 bases from V and 9 bases from J, the junction contained 3 bases not matched to a gene. The chain's CDR3 is CASSLRQGAWELFF. CDR3 DNA: TGTGCCAGCAGCTTAAGACAGGGGGCTTGGGAGCTGTTTTTT.

The chain couples TRBV11-1 to TRBJ2-5; D gene ambiguous. Germline-derived CDR1 and CDR2 are SGHAT and FQDESV (reference sequence). V was pared by 4 bases and J by 5 bases, with 11 bases between. The CDR3 is 13 amino acids. The CDR3 spells CASSSTLEETQYF. In nucleotides, the CDR3 is TGTGCCAGCAGCTCCACACTGGAGGAGACCCAGTACTTC.

V usage is TRBV5-6 and J usage is TRBJ2-7; D unclear. From germline, CDR1 is SGHDT and CDR2 YYEEEE. Trimming removed 2 bases from V and 4 bases from J, with 7 bases in between. This CDR3 region has 12 residues. CDR3 residues: CASSLKSYEQYF. CDR3 sequence (DNA): TGTGCCAGCAGCTTAAAGAGTTACGAGCAGTACTTC.

The chain carries TRBV7-9 and TRBJ2-2, with D unresolved. The CDR3 runs to 16 residues. Deletions cut 4 bases from V and 0 bases from J, with 12 bases between. Germline CDR1 is SEHNR and CDR2 is FQNEAQ (reference sequence). CDR3 sequence (DNA): TGTGCCAGCAGCTCCGTTCGGCAGGCGAACACCGGGGAGCTGTTTTTT. It codes for CASSSVRQANTGELFF.

The chain is built from TRBV4-1 and TRBJ1-1; D gene uncertain. V was cut by 2 bases and J by 4 bases, with 8 bases left in between. The CDR3 totals 13 residues. Germline V gene sequence: CDR1 MGHRA, CDR2 YSYEKL. CDR3 amino acids: CASSQWGGTEAFF. The DNA for the CDR3 is TGCGCCAGCAGCCAATGGGGAGGCACTGAAGCTTTCTTT.

The chain links TRBV19 to TRBJ2-5; D might be TRBD2 (6 bases). Trimming removed 7 bases at V and 0 bases at J, with 9 bases between. The CDR3 is made up of 13 amino acids. Germline V gene sequence: CDR1 LNHDA, CDR2 SQIVND (reference sequence). CDR3 region: CASTGENQETQYF. For the CDR3, the DNA is TGTGCCAGTACGGGGGAAAACCAAGAGACCCAGTACTTC.

The rearrangement joins TRBV6-5 to TRBJ2-1; the match to TRBD1 covers 8 bases. Per germline, CDR1 MNHEY and CDR2 SVGAGI. V lost 4 bases to trimming and J lost 0 bases; unmatched junction nucleotides: 2. The CDR3 has 15 residues. CDR3 nucleotides: TGTGCCAGCAGTTCGGACAGGGACTCCTACAATGAGCAGTTCTTC. The encoded protein is CASSSDRDSYNEQFF.

The chain has TRBV19 and TRBJ2-2; 11 bases are a match to TRBD2. J lost 1 base, V lost 3 bases, and 4 bases had no gene match. Germline assignment: CDR1 LNHDA and CDR2 SQIVND (reference sequence). The CDR3 consists of 17 residues. The CDR3 is CASSILLAGENTGELFF. CDR3 sequence (DNA): TGTGCCAGTAGTATTTTACTAGCGGGGGAGAACACCGGGGAGCTGTTTTTT.

The chain uses TRBV7-6 and TRBJ1-1, with D unclear. The germline V and J ends were trimmed by 3 bases and 4 bases, with 12 bases remaining between them. CDR3 size: 14 residues. Germline CDR1 and CDR2: SGHVS and FNYEAQ. The CDR3 loop is CASSLSGFGTEAFF. The DNA of the CDR3 is TGTGCCAGCAGCTTGTCGGGGTTTGGCACTGAAGCTTTCTTT.

V and J are TRBV5-1 and TRBJ2-7; 7 positions match TRBD1. With V trimmed by 0 bases and J by 4 bases, 10 bases remained unmatched. This CDR3 has 16 residues. Germline V gene sequence: CDR1 SGHRS, CDR2 YFSETQ. DNA for the CDR3: TGCGCCAGCAGCTTGGGCGACGGGACAGAGTTTTACGAGCAGTACTTC. Encoded protein: CASSLGDGTEFYEQYF.

The gene calls are TRBV6-1 and TRBJ1-1, with D perhaps TRBD1 (6 bases). V lost 10 bases and J lost 9, with 12 bases in between. The CDR3 consists of 10 residues. Germline CDR1 and CDR2: MNHNS and SASEGT. The CDR3 nucleotides are TGTGCCATGGGGACATCAAAAGCTTTCTTT. Its protein is CAMGTSKAFF.

V gene TRBV19 combines with J gene TRBJ2-7, with D tentatively TRBD1 (6 bases). Germline assignment: CDR1 LNHDA and CDR2 SQIVND (reference sequence). This CDR3 is built from 14 residues. V lost 3 bases, J lost 1 base, and 10 bases lay in between. The CDR3 here is CASSIRGLSYEQYF. As DNA, the CDR3 is TGTGCCAGTAGTATCAGGGGCCTTTCCTACGAGCAGTACTTC.

The rearrangement joins TRBV4-1 to TRBJ2-1; D is possibly TRBD2 (7 bases). This CDR3 contains 13 residues. V was clipped by 5 bases and J by 8 bases, with 13 bases between them. CDR1 and CDR2 from the germline V gene are MGHRA and YSYEKL. The CDR3 sequence: CASSSRGADEQFF. CDR3 nucleotides: TGCGCCAGCAGCTCTCGGGGGGCGGATGAGCAGTTCTTC.

The chain employs TRBV28 and TRBJ1-1; 11 nucleotides match TRBD1. The CDR3 sequence is 16 residues long. Germline V CDR1 and CDR2: MDHEN, SYDVKM. V shed 3 bases and J 3 bases; nucleotides not matched to a gene: 6. This CDR3 is CASSFHRDRGDTEAFF. Here the CDR3 DNA reads TGTGCCAGCAGTTTCCACCGGGACAGGGGGGACACTGAAGCTTTCTTT.

The chain carries TRBV5-4 and TRBJ1-1; TRBD1 matches at 7 bases. The ends lost 2 bases at V and 0 bases at J; junction bases unmatched: 7. Per the germline V gene, CDR1 is SGHNT and CDR2 is YYREEE (reference sequence). CDR3 length equals 16 residues. CDR3: CASSFYRGLLNTEAFF. Written as DNA, the CDR3 is TGTGCCAGCAGCTTCTACAGGGGACTCTTGAACACTGAAGCTTTCTTT.

The V gene is TRBV7-9, the J gene TRBJ1-1, with 7 bases that match TRBD1. The CDR3 is 14 residues long. Germline values: CDR1 SEHNR, CDR2 FQNEAQ (reference sequence). Trimming cost V 4 bases and J 6 bases; bases outside gene matches: 8. The CDR3, as DNA: TGTGCCAGCAGCTCCCCCGACAGGGCCTCTGAAGCTTTCTTT. Its translation is CASSSPDRASEAFF.

The gene calls are TRBV28 and TRBJ2-7; D is possibly TRBD2 (6 bases). This CDR3 spans 14 amino acids. Per the germline V gene, CDR1 is MDHEN and CDR2 is SYDVKM. Deletions cut 3 bases from V and 3 bases from J, with 12 bases between. CDR3 protein: CASSFRGSYYEQYF. DNA for the CDR3: TGTGCCAGCAGTTTCCGGGGGAGCTACTACGAGCAGTACTTC.

This CDR3 reads CASSPGSGGPSNIQYF. Here the CDR3 DNA reads TGTGCCAGCAGCCCCGGGTCGGGGGGGCCGTCGAACATTCAGTACTTC. The rearrangement links TRBV11-2 to TRBJ2-4, with 8 bases matching TRBD2. The V gene's germline CDR1 is SGHAT and CDR2 FQNNGV. V trimming: 5 bases; J trimming: 7 bases; junction bases outside the gene matches: 13. The CDR3 is 16 residues long.

This clone was recorded only once. The chain has TRBV5-1 and TRBJ2-7, with D tentatively TRBD1 (6 bases). Trimming took off 4 bases at V and 4 bases at J, with 24 bases between the two ends. The germline gives CDR1 SGHRS, CDR2 YFSETQ. This CDR3 has 17 amino acids. CDR3 sequence (DNA): TGCGCCAGCAGCATCCATCAATCCGGACAGACCCTTTACGAGCAGTACTTC. Its translation is CASSIHQSGQTLYEQYF.

The chain joins TRBV4-1 to TRBJ2-1; 8 nucleotides agree with TRBD2. Germline loops: CDR1 MGHRA, CDR2 YSYEKL. V gave up 0 bases and J gave up 3 bases; unmatched junction bases: 4. The CDR3 is made up of 16 amino acids. CDR3 in DNA: TGCGCCAGCAGCCAAGACGGCCTAGCGGGCTACAATGAGCAGTTCTTC. It is translated as CASSQDGLAGYNEQFF.

This chain uses TRBV5-1 with TRBJ1-4; 7 positions match TRBD1. Germline V gives CDR1 SGHRS, CDR2 YFSETQ. The CDR3 loop spans 15 amino acids. After removal of 4 bases from V and 7 bases from J, the junction contained 10 bases not matched to a gene. The CDR3 DNA reads TGCGCCAGCAGCCTGCACAGGGGCGGAGGTGAAAAACTGTTTTTT. Protein: CASSLHRGGGEKLFF. Supplemented by reference TRBV5-1 and TRBJ1-4, the full variable domain reads KAGVTQTPRYLIKTRGQQVTLSCSPISGHRSVSWYQQTPGQGLQFLFEYFSETQRNKGNFPGRFSGRQFSNSRSEMNVSTLELGDSALYLCASSLHRGGGEKLFFGSGTQLSVL.

This clone appeared a single time. The chain employs TRBV5-5 and TRBJ1-2; D is perhaps TRBD1 (5 bases). V was shortened by 0 bases and J by 4 bases, with 13 bases between the two germline ends. Germline CDR1 reads SGHKS; CDR2 reads YYEKEE (reference sequence). This CDR3 comprises 15 residues. CDR3 sequence reads: CASSLGPGLGYGYTF. The CDR3 nucleotides read TGTGCCAGCAGCTTGGGGCCAGGGTTAGGCTATGGCTACACCTTC.